The source of this T cell receptor (beta chain) is a study of shared clonotypes between healthy human individuals. Naive CD8 populations comprised CD45RO-negative cells positively selected for CCR7, excluding terminally differentiated effector memory CD45RA+ cells. This clone was seen once. Its antigen remains unidentified. CDR3 length: 14 residues. CDR1 is MNHEY and CDR2 is SVGAGI in the germline V gene. J was trimmed by 4 bases and V by 2 bases; bases with no gene match: 2. Assay execution proceeded at the deep level. Authors' data handling: Filtering differed, since immunoSEQ gave only junction sequences and no quality scores. Using immunoSEQ multiplex PCR, the repertoire was profiled, and TCRdb retains in-frame clones only, with some absent. V and J calls and clone size are copied from that table; D and trimming were computed from the DNA. The data hold millions of clones, with about 95% observed a single time.

The study, taken as a whole, reports: Few donors restricted represented genetic and exposure-history diversity. Clonotype sharing across a few donors was observed for around 5.1% of naive CD4 clonotypes.

This receptor was taken from a man aged 18 to 29 in good health. Sequenced input: naive CD8+ T cells sorted from blood. The chain carries TRBV6-5 and TRBJ2-5, with 9 bases that match TRBD2. The CDR3, as DNA: TGTGCCAGCAGTTACGGGCGGGAGGGAGAGACCCAGTACTTC. Amino acid sequence: CASSYGREGETQYF.